The next 14 T cell receptor beta chains were all read from a single sample in a study of shared clonotypes between healthy human individuals. Measured with immunoSEQ multiplex PCR; TCRdb has only the in-frame clones, and not every one. Here the sample spans over a million clones, approximately 97% being singletons. The specimen sequenced was naive CD4+ T cells sorted from blood. Indicated subset: CD45RA+ positively selected. Receptors originate from a young man in good health.

The chain has TRBV27 and TRBJ2-1; D ambiguous. This CDR3 spans 15 amino acids. The germline V and J ends were trimmed by 6 bases and 5 bases, with 17 bases remaining between them. CDR1 and CDR2 from the germline V gene are MNHEY and SMNVEV (reference sequence). The CDR3 region is CASSQDPRWDNEQFF. The CDR3 DNA follows: TGTGCCAGCAGCCAGGACCCTCGGTGGGACAATGAGCAGTTCTTC.

For this clone: The sample has other DNA sequences that encode this CDR3 too. The chain is built from TRBV9 and TRBJ1-4, with unresolved D. CDR3 length: 14 amino acids. CDR1 is SGDLS, CDR2 YYNGEE, per germline. The V end lost 0 bases, the J end lost 8 bases, and 11 bases lay between the germline ends. The CDR3 loop is CASSVGAGGEKLFF. The DNA of the CDR3 is TGTGCCAGCAGCGTAGGGGCTGGCGGGGAAAAACTGTTTTTT.

The chain combines TRBV29-1 with TRBJ1-2; TRBD1 agrees at 7 bases. J gave up 2 bases and V 6 bases, and 9 bases lay outside the gene matches. This CDR3 region has 14 residues. In germline, CDR1 is SQVTM, CDR2 ANQGSEA. The CDR3 DNA sequence: TGCAGCGTAATCCCCCAGGGGGAAAACTATGGCTACACCTTC. As protein: CSVIPQGENYGYTF.

The V gene is TRBV11-2, the J gene TRBJ2-4; D perhaps matches TRBD1 (6 bases). This CDR3 is 17 amino acids long. Per germline, CDR1 SGHAT and CDR2 FQNNGV. The germline V and J ends were trimmed by 5 bases and 0 bases, with 17 bases remaining between them. The CDR3 DNA sequence: TGTGCCAGCAGCCAGGGGTTTCGGGGTCTAGCCAAAAACATTCAGTACTTC. It codes for CASSQGFRGLAKNIQYF.

The rearrangement joins TRBV10-3 to TRBJ1-4; TRBD1 matches 11 bases. This CDR3 has 17 residues. V lost 2 bases and J lost 8; bases outside the gene matches: 10. Looked up from germline, CDR1 is ENHRY and CDR2 is SYGVKD. The chain's CDR3 is CAISEHKGTGGSEKLFF. CDR3 DNA sequence: TGTGCCATCAGTGAGCACAAGGGGACAGGGGGTAGCGAAAAACTGTTTTTT.

This clone was seen once. The chain joins TRBV6-5 to TRBJ2-1; D might be TRBD1 or TRBD2, each matching 5 bases. V lost 2 bases and J lost 9, with 17 bases in between. The CDR3 covers 15 residues. Germline-derived CDR1 and CDR2 are MNHEY and SVGAGI. The CDR3: CASSYPGIYGGEQFF. CDR3 bases: TGTGCCAGCAGTTACCCCGGGATCTATGGGGGTGAGCAGTTCTTC.

The J gene is TRBJ2-2, the V gene TRBV7-2, with 12 positions matching TRBD1. The CDR3 contains 16 residues. Losses at the gene ends were 0 bases for V and 7 bases for J; bases not matched to a gene: 3. The germline V gene encodes CDR1 SGHTA and CDR2 FQGNSA. The CDR3 sequence is CASSLAGTGGGGELFF. In nucleotides, the CDR3 is TGTGCCAGCAGCTTAGCCGGGACAGGGGGCGGCGGGGAGCTGTTTTTT.

The rearrangement uses TRBV7-3 and TRBJ2-2; D gene unclear. Germline CDR1 is SGHTA and CDR2 is FQGTGA. The CDR3 totals 15 residues. V shed 1 base and J shed 5 bases, with 11 bases lying between them. The CDR3 DNA follows: TGTGCCAGCAGCTTAAAGGCTAGTGGTACCGGGGAGCTGTTTTTT. Its translation is CASSLKASGTGELFF.

This clone was found once. The rearrangement joins TRBV10-1 to TRBJ2-1, with 7 bases aligning to TRBD2. The CDR3 consists of 15 residues. V lost 2 bases to trimming and J lost 4 bases; unmatched junction nucleotides: 5. Germline CDR1 WNHNN, CDR2 SYGVQD (reference sequence). This CDR3 reads CASSERAGPYNEQFF. DNA for the CDR3: TGCGCCAGCAGTGAGCGAGCGGGACCTTACAATGAGCAGTTCTTC.

The rearrangement joins TRBV5-1 to TRBJ1-1; D uncertain. The germline CDR1 and CDR2 sequences are SGHRS and YFSETQ. Trimming left V 4 bases short and J 1 base short, with 8 bases between. This CDR3 has 13 residues. The CDR3 protein is CASSAEPNTEAFF. The CDR3 coding sequence is TGCGCCAGCAGCGCCGAACCGAACACTGAAGCTTTCTTT.

The V call is TRBV11-1, the J call TRBJ1-5, with D unresolved. Germline V CDR1 and CDR2: SGHAT, FQDESV (reference sequence). This CDR3 is 14 amino acids long. Between the trimmed V and J ends, which lost 2 bases and 7 bases, there was a span of 12 bases. The CDR3 loop is CASSLSVWGQPQHF. The CDR3 bases are TGTGCCAGCAGCTTATCGGTGTGGGGACAGCCCCAGCATTTT.

V and J are TRBV6-5 and TRBJ1-1; TRBD1 matches at 9 bases. The CDR3 sequence is 14 residues long. Germline CDR1 is MNHEY and CDR2 is SVGAGI. V shed 7 bases and J 7 bases; nucleotides not matched to a gene: 10. CDR3 sequence (DNA): TGTGCCAGCACGTTCTCGCCGGGACAGGGTGAAGCTTTCTTT. Its translation: CASTFSPGQGEAFF.

As to this clone: The identical CDR3 is also encoded by other nucleotide sequences in the sample. The chain uses TRBV28 and TRBJ2-3; possible D gene TRBD2, 6 bases. Germline V gene sequence: CDR1 MDHEN, CDR2 SYDVKM. The CDR3 loop spans 13 amino acids. The ends were cut back, 2 bases at V and 3 bases at J, with 6 bases in the middle. The CDR3 protein is CASSLAGTDTQYF. The CDR3 region has the DNA TGTGCCAGCAGTTTAGCGGGGACAGATACGCAGTATTTT. Based on the CDR3 plus reference TRBV28 and TRBJ2-3, the full variable domain is DVKVTQSSRYLVKRTGEKVFLECVQDMDHENMFWYRQDPGLGLRLIYFSYDVKMKEKGDIPEGYSVSREKKERFSLILESASTNQTSMYLCASSLAGTDTQYFGPGTRLTVL.

V usage is TRBV2 and J usage is TRBJ1-5; D gene uncertain. Germline V gene lookup returns CDR1 SNHLY and CDR2 FYNNEI. Trimming pared 3 bases from V and 5 bases from J, leaving 11 bases between. The CDR3 sequence is 14 residues long. The CDR3 DNA reads TGTGCCAGCAGTGACATTTACGGGGATCAGCCCCAGCATTTT. Its protein is CASSDIYGDQPQHF.